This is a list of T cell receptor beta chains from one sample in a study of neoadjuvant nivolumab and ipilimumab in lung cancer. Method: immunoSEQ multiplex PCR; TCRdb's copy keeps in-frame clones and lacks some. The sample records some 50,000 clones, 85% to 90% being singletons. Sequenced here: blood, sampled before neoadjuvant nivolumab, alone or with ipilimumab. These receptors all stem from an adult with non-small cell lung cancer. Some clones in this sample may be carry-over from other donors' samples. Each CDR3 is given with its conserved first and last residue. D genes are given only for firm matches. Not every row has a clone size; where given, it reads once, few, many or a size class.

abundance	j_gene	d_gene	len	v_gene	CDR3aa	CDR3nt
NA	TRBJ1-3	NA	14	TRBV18	CASSPAVSGNTIYF	TGTGCCAGCTCACCAGCAGTCTCTGGAAACACCATATATTTT
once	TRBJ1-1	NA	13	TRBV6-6	CASSLGQNTEAFF	TGTGCCAGCAGTTTAGGACAGAACACTGAAGCTTTCTTT
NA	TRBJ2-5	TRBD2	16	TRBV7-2	CASSLEGGRARETQYF	TGTGCCAGCAGCTTAGAAGGCGGGAGGGCCCGAGAGACCCAGTACTTC
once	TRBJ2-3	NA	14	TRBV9	CASSGGHHTDTQYF	TGTGCCAGCAGCGGGGGACACCACACAGATACGCAGTATTTT
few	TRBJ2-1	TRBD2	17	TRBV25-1	CASSDPSGSDLYNEQFF	TGTGCCAGCAGTGATCCGAGCGGGAGTGACCTTTACAATGAGCAGTTCTTC
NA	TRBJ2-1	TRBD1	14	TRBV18	CASSLQGARNEQFF	TGTGCCAGCTCACTACAGGGGGCGCGGAATGAGCAGTTCTTC
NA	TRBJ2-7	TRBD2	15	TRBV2	CASRAGTSGGGEQYF	TGTGCCAGCAGGGCCGGGACTAGCGGAGGAGGGGAGCAGTACTTC
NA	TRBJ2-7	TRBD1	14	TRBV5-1	CASSWTGGGNEQYF	TGCGCCAGCAGCTGGACAGGGGGCGGCAACGAGCAGTACTTC
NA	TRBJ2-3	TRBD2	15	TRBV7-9	CASSPGAGETDTQYF	TGTGCCAGCAGCCCCGGAGCGGGAGAGACAGATACGCAGTATTTT
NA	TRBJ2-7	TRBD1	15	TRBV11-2	CASSLDWDSLYEQYF	TGTGCCAGCAGCTTAGATTGGGACAGCCTTTACGAGCAGTACTTC
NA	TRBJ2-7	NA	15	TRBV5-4	CASSLDSLRPYEQYF	TGTGCCAGCAGCTTGGACAGCCTCCGTCCCTACGAGCAGTACTTC
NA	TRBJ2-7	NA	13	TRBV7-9	CASSLLGYYEQYF	TGTGCCAGCAGCTTATTGGGCTACTACGAGCAGTACTTC
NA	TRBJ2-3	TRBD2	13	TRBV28	CASKRDSTDTQYF	TGTGCCAGCAAGCGGGATAGCACAGATACGCAGTATTTT
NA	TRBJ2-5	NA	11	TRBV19	CASSRKETQYF	TGTGCCAGTAGTCGCAAAGAGACCCAGTACTTC
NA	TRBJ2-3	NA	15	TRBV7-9	CASIKGGAYTDTQYF	TGTGCCAGCATAAAGGGGGGGGCCTACACAGATACGCAGTATTTT
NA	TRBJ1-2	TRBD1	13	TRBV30	CAWNPGQGSGYTF	TGTGCCTGGAATCCCGGACAGGGTAGTGGCTACACCTTC
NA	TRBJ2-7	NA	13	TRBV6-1	CASSRTWDYEQYF	TGTGCCAGCAGTCGGACATGGGACTACGAGCAGTACTTC
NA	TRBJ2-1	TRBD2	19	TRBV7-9	CASSGGTSGSWSSYNEQFF	TGTGCCAGCAGCGGTGGGACTAGCGGGAGTTGGAGCTCCTACAATGAGCAGTTCTTC
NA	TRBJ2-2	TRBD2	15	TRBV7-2	CASSLELAVTGELFF	TGTGCCAGCAGCTTAGAACTAGCGGTAACCGGGGAGCTGTTTTTT
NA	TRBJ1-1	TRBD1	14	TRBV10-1	CASRRGTANTEAFF	TGCGCCAGCAGGCGGGGGACAGCGAACACTGAAGCTTTCTTT
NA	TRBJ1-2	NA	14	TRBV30	CAWSRALANYGYTF	TGTGCCTGGAGTAGGGCGCTAGCTAACTATGGCTACACCTTC
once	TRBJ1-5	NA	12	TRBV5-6	CASSLGEQPQHF	TGTGCCAGCAGCTTGGGAGAACAGCCCCAGCATTTT
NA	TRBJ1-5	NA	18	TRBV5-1	CASSLLPSGGVSNQPQHF	TGCGCCAGCAGCTTGCTCCCTAGCGGGGGTGTTAGCAATCAGCCCCAGCATTTT
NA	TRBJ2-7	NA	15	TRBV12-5	CASGLGSLSSYEQYF	TGTGCTAGTGGTTTGGGATCGTTGAGCTCCTACGAGCAGTACTTC
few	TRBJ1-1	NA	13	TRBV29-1	CSVAVRLDTEAFF	TGCAGCGTTGCCGTCCGTCTGGACACTGAAGCTTTCTTT
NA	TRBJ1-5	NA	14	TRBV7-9	CASSQSSSNQPQHF	TGTGCCAGCAGCCAGTCCAGCAGCAATCAGCCCCAGCATTTT
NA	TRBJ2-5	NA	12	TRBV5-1	CASSSYQETQYF	TGCGCCAGCAGCTCGTACCAAGAGACCCAGTACTTC